What follows is one TCR beta chain and its context. Its target is not known. This CDR3 has 14 amino acids. Germline CDR1 LNHDA, CDR2 SQIVND (reference sequence). V was cut by 3 bases and J by 2 bases, with 10 bases left in between. Expansion with viral peptide pools was applied to antigen-specific CD4+ T cells by the ViraFEST assay prior to sequencing. Culture proceeded for about 11 days, and CD4+ T cells were then isolated. As their vaccination, participants received two doses of either BNT162b2 or mRNA-1273. Assay used: immunoSEQ multiplex PCR; TCRdb lists only in-frame clones, some missing. The sample holds fewer than 80,000 clones; around 70% are singletons and the top ten take roughly 1.4%. This record comes from a study of vaccination effects on CD4 cells after COVID-19.

The TCR originated in a human donor who received a COVID-19 vaccine. This chain connects TRBV19 to TRBJ1-2, with D maybe TRBD1 (5 bases). Sequences were derived from CD4+ T cells from PBMCs cultured with HCoV-229E spike peptides, sampled after COVID-19 vaccination. CDR3 amino acids: CASSIGHVNYGYTF. The CDR3 bases are TGTGCCAGTAGTATCGGACACGTGAACTATGGCTACACCTTC.